One and the same sample provided the 13 T cell receptor beta chains below, sequenced in a study of OX40 agonist ivuxolimab in advanced cancers. TCRdb's table, derived via immunoSEQ multiplex PCR, lists solely in-frame clones and lacks some. The sample has around 18,000 clones, 80% to 90% seen once. The specimen comprised CD4+ or CD8+ T cells sorted from blood, sampled in a trial of the OX40 agonist ivuxolimab. Receptors were obtained from an adult with an advanced solid tumor such as melanoma, head and neck, liver or kidney cancer.

The rearrangement uses TRBV2 and TRBJ1-1; 7 bases agree with TRBD1. This CDR3 spans 17 amino acids. CDR1 is SNHLY and CDR2 is FYNNEI in the germline V gene. J lost 0 bases, V lost 2 bases, and 9 bases had no gene match. The CDR3 region has the DNA TGTGCCAGCAGTGAACAAGGAGGGGGCAGCTTGAACACTGAAGCTTTCTTT. It specifies CASSEQGGGSLNTEAFF.

The chain uses TRBV4-2 and TRBJ2-1; D is ambiguous. Between the trimmed V and J ends, which lost 4 bases and 12 bases, there was a span of 10 bases. The CDR3 runs to 11 residues. Germline CDR1 reads LGHNA; CDR2 reads YNFKEQ. CDR3 region: CASSPGATQFF. The CDR3 DNA follows: TGTGCCAGCAGCCCCGGTGCAACGCAGTTCTTC.

CDR3 nucleotides: TGTGCCAGCTCACCTTGGGACCAACCGCTGTCCTACGAGCAGTACTTC. This translates into CASSPWDQPLSYEQYF. V usage is TRBV18 and J usage is TRBJ2-5, with D perhaps TRBD1 or TRBD2 (5 bases each). The J call could be wrong; TRBJ2-7 is a better fit for the DNA end. The CDR3 contains 16 residues. Germline V gene lookup returns CDR1 KGHSH and CDR2 LQKENI.

The genes are TRBV4-2 and TRBJ2-7, with D maybe TRBD2 (5 bases). This CDR3 spans 14 amino acids. Looked up from germline, CDR1 is LGHNA and CDR2 is YNFKEQ. Deletions cut 1 base from V and 4 bases from J, with 11 bases between. CDR3 sequence (DNA): TGTGCCAGCAGCCAAGCGGGAAACCTTTACGAGCAGTACTTC. Amino acid sequence: CASSQAGNLYEQYF.

CDR3 nucleotides: TGTGCCAGCAGTTTTCTACTGTACCAAGAGACCCAGTACTTC. This gives the protein CASSFLLYQETQYF. The genes are TRBV28 and TRBJ2-5, with D uncertain. Germline loops: CDR1 MDHEN, CDR2 SYDVKM. With 3 bases removed from V and 0 bases from J, the gap between germline ends came to 8 bases. The CDR3 covers 14 residues.

This clone was seen only once. J is TRBJ1-2 and V is TRBV5-4; D not certain. V was cut by 1 base and J by 3 bases, with 13 bases left in between. CDR3 length: 15 amino acids. The V gene's germline CDR1 is SGHNT and CDR2 YYREEE (reference sequence). The chain's CDR3 is CASSLNGPLDYGYTF. The CDR3 DNA sequence: TGTGCCAGCAGCTTGAATGGACCCTTGGACTATGGCTACACCTTC.

This sequence joins TRBV4-3 and TRBJ1-2; 8 positions agree with TRBD1. CDR3 size: 14 residues. Looked up from germline, CDR1 is LGHNA and CDR2 is YSLEER. V gave up 1 base and J gave up 5 bases; unmatched junction bases: 3. CDR3 nucleotides: TGCGCCAGCAGCCAAGCAACAGGGGGGTATGGCTACACCTTC. Protein: CASSQATGGYGYTF.

The chain has TRBV4-3 and TRBJ1-4, with 8 bases that match TRBD1. The germline V gene encodes CDR1 LGHNA and CDR2 YSLEER. After removal of 6 bases from V and 3 bases from J, the junction contained 3 bases not matched to a gene. The CDR3 loop spans 14 amino acids. As DNA, the CDR3 is TGCGCCAGCAGTGACAGGGGTCCTAATGAAAAACTGTTTTTT. This encodes CASSDRGPNEKLFF.

In its sample, this clone was seen a few times. The J gene is TRBJ2-3, the V gene TRBV18; TRBD2 matches 14 bases. The germline V gene encodes CDR1 KGHSH and CDR2 LQKENI. This CDR3 region has 16 residues. Losses at the gene ends were 6 bases for V and 2 bases for J; bases not matched to a gene: 4. CDR3 residues: CASSLTSGRDTDTQYF. The CDR3 bases are TGTGCCAGCTCCCTGACTAGCGGGAGGGACACAGATACGCAGTATTTT.

The V and J genes are TRBV6-1 and TRBJ2-7; D is possibly TRBD1 or TRBD2 (5 bases each). Germline values: CDR1 MNHNS, CDR2 SASEGT. The CDR3 loop spans 15 amino acids. Trimming stripped 1 base from V and 1 base from J, with 11 bases between. As DNA, the CDR3 is TGTGCCAGCAGTGAAGTCGGGGCAGGATCCTACGAGCAGTACTTC. As protein: CASSEVGAGSYEQYF.

The J gene is TRBJ2-3, the V gene TRBV11-3, with 8 positions matching TRBD1. The germline gives CDR1 SGHNT, CDR2 YENEEA. This CDR3 spans 17 amino acids. Germline trimming cut 0 bases from V and 3 bases from J; bases unmatched to any gene: 8. The CDR3 protein is CASSLEPDRVKTDTQYF. The CDR3 DNA is TGTGCCAGCAGCTTAGAGCCGGACAGGGTAAAGACAGATACGCAGTATTTT.

The V call is TRBV9, the J call TRBJ2-7, with D perhaps matching TRBD2 (5 bases). The V end lost 3 bases, the J end lost 5 bases, and 9 bases lay between the germline ends. There are 12 residues in the CDR3. CDR1 and CDR2 from the germline V gene are SGDLS and YYNGEE. The CDR3 sequence is CASSADYHEQYF. The CDR3 bases are TGTGCCAGCAGCGCCGACTATCACGAGCAGTACTTC.

The chain has TRBV28 and TRBJ2-1, with D perhaps matching TRBD2 (5 bases). V lost 8 bases and J 0 bases, leaving 8 bases between the germline ends. Germline assignment: CDR1 MDHEN and CDR2 SYDVKM. This CDR3 region has 13 residues. The CDR3 DNA reads TGTGCCAGCGGACTGAGCTCCTACAATGAGCAGTTCTTC. Translating it yields CASGLSSYNEQFF.